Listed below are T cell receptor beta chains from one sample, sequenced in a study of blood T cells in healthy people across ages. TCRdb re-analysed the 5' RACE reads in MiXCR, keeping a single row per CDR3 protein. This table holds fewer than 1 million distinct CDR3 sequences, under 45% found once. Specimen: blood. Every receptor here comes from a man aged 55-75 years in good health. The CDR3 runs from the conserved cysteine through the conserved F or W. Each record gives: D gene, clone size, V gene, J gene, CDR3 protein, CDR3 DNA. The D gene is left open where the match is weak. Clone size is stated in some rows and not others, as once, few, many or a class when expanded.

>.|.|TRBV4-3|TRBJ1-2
CASSLQPNNYGYTF
TGCGCCAGCAGCCTACAGCCCAATAACTATGGCTACACCTTC
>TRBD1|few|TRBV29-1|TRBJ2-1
CSVDRGGFYNEQFF
TGCAGCGTTGACCGAGGGGGCTTCTACAATGAGCAGTTCTTC
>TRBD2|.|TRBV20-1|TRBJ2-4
CSASLSGGQAKNIQYF
TGCAGTGCTAGCCTTAGCGGGGGCCAAGCCAAAAACATTCAGTACTTC
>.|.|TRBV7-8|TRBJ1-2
CASSLEGPGDYGYTF
TGTGCCAGCAGCTTAGAGGGTCCCGGGGACTATGGCTACACCTTC
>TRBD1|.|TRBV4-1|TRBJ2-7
CTSSQDPQGASYEQYF
TGCACCAGCAGCCAAGACCCCCAGGGGGCTTCCTACGAGCAGTACTTC
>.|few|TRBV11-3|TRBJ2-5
CASSFGGFGKQETQYF
TGTGCCAGCAGCTTTGGAGGGTTTGGTAAACAAGAGACCCAGTACTTC
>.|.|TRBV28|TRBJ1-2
CASLNPGFLLGGYTF
TGTGCCAGCCTCAACCCGGGGTTTCTCTTGGGCGGCTACACCTTC
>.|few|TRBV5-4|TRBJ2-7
CASSGPGAYEQYF
TGTGCCAGCAGCGGACCTGGGGCTTACGAGCAGTACTTC
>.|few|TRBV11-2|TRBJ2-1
CASSFGHTGNEQFF
TGTGCCAGCAGCTTCGGCCACACGGGAAACGAGCAGTTCTTC
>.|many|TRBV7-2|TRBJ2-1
CASSYNTGGNEQFF
TGTGCCAGCAGCTATAATACTGGAGGGAATGAGCAGTTCTTC
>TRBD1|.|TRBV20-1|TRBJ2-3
CSATGQGTDTQYF
TGCAGTGCCACCGGACAGGGCACAGATACGCAGTATTTT
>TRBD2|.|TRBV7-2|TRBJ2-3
CASRRGGATDTQYF
TGTGCCAGCAGGCGGGGGGGCGCCACAGATACGCAGTATTTT
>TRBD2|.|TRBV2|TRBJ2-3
CASSVTSGYTDTQYF
TGTGCCAGCAGTGTTACTAGCGGATACACAGATACGCAGTATTTT
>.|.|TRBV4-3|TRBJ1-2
CASSPSTGNGYTF
TGCGCCAGCAGCCCCTCAACGGGGAATGGCTACACCTTC
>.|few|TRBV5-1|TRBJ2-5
CASSLVAGAQETQYF
TGCGCCAGCAGCTTAGTGGCGGGGGCCCAAGAGACCCAGTACTTC